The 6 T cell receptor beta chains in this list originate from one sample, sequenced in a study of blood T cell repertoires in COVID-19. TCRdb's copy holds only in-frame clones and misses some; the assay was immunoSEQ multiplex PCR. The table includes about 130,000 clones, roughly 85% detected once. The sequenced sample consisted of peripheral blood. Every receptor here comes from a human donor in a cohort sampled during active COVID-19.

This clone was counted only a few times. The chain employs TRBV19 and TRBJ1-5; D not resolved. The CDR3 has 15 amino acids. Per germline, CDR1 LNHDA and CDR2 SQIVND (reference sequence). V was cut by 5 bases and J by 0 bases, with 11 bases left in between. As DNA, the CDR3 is TGTGCCAGTAGTGTGGCGGGGATTAGCAATCAGCCCCAGCATTTT. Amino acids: CASSVAGISNQPQHF.

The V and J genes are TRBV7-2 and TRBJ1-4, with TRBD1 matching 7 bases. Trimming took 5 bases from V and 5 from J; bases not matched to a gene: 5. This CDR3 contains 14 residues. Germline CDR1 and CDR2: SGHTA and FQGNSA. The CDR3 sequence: CASSPGTVNEKLFF. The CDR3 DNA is TGTGCCAGCAGCCCCGGGACAGTGAATGAAAAACTGTTTTTT.

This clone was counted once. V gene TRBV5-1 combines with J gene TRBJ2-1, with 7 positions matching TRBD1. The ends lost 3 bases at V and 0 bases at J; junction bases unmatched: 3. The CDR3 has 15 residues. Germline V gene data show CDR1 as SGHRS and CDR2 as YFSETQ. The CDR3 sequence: CASSSAGGSYNEQFF. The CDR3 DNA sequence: TGCGCCAGCAGCTCCGCAGGGGGCTCCTACAATGAGCAGTTCTTC.

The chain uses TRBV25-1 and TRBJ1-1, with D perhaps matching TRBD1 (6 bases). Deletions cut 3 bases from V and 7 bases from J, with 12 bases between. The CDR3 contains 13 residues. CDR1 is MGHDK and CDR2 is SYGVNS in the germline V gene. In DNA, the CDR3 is TGTGCCAGCAGTGATCTTGGGACATTTGAAGCTTTCTTT. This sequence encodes CASSDLGTFEAFF.

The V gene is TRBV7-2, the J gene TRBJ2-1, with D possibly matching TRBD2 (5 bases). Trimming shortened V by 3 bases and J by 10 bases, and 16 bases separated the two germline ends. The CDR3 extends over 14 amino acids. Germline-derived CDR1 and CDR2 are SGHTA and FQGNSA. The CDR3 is CASSFSPSPEEQFF. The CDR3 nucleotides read TGTGCCAGCAGCTTTTCTCCTAGCCCTGAGGAGCAGTTCTTC.

The CDR3 is CASSDLTSGSFAGANVLTF. Written as DNA, the CDR3 is TGTGCCAGCAGTGACCTAACTAGCGGGAGTTTCGCTGGGGCCAACGTCCTGACTTTC. The chain recombines TRBV6-1 with TRBJ2-6; 11 nucleotides agree with TRBD2. The J segment lost 2 bases and the V segment lost 3 bases, leaving 9 bases of the junction unmatched. This CDR3 has 19 amino acids. CDR1 MNHNS and CDR2 SASEGT come from the germline V gene.